The source of this TCR beta chain is a study of vaccination effects on CD4 cells after COVID-19. Overall study results and limits: Early timepoints after infection were absent, and convalescent patients were few in the study.

Of note for this clone: Antigen: not known.

The CDR3 runs 16 residues. The J segment lost 4 bases and the V segment lost 4 bases, leaving 5 bases of the junction unmatched. CDR1 is SGHRS and CDR2 is YFSETQ in the germline V gene. With approximately ten days of culture completed, CD4+ T cells were isolated. This person's SARS-CoV-2 infection, confirmed by PCR, occurred between March and December 2020. Two-dose vaccination with either BNT162b2 or mRNA-1273 was given to the participants. Cultures had half their medium replaced with IL-2 medium on days 3 and 7. Libraries were prepared by immunoSEQ multiplex PCR; TCRdb keeps only in-frame clonotypes and omits some of them. The sample records 30,000 to 35,000 clones, about three quarters being singletons.

This material consisted of CD4+ T cells from PBMCs cultured without peptide, taken after COVID-19 vaccination. The V call is TRBV5-1, the J call TRBJ2-2, with 12 bases aligning to TRBD2. The source of this sequence is a human donor who had a prior SARS-CoV-2 infection. This CDR3 is CASSGLAGGRTGELFF. The CDR3 coding sequence is TGCGCCAGCAGCGGGCTAGCGGGGGGGCGCACCGGGGAGCTGTTTTTT.